Listed below are T cell receptor beta chains from one sample, sequenced in a study of blood T cell repertoires in COVID-19. TCRdb's table, derived via immunoSEQ multiplex PCR, lists solely in-frame clones and lacks some. The table shows over 400,000 clones, with 88% occurring only once. The source material was PBMCs or T cells enriched from blood (not recorded which). Receptors originate from a woman in her sixties or seventies who had recovered from COVID-19. Both conserved end residues are part of each CDR3. A D gene is named only where the DNA matches it firmly. Size is stated for part of the rows, as once, few or many counts, or as a class when the clone is expanded.

abundance: NA
len: 16
d_gene: TRBD1
v_gene: TRBV7-9
j_gene: TRBJ1-4
CDR3nt: TGTGCCAGCAGCTCTTACAGGGGCCTGCCTAATGAAAAACTGTTTTTT
CDR3aa: CASSSYRGLPNEKLFF

abundance: NA
len: 11
d_gene: NA
v_gene: TRBV2
j_gene: TRBJ2-1
CDR3nt: TGTGCCAGCACTCTGGGAGGTGAGCAGTTCTTC
CDR3aa: CASTLGGEQFF

abundance: NA
len: 17
d_gene: TRBD1
v_gene: TRBV5-1
j_gene: TRBJ1-2
CDR3nt: TGCGCCAGCGTTTGGCGGCCGACCGGGACAGGGGGCGTCCGCTACACCTTC
CDR3aa: CASVWRPTGTGGVRYTF

abundance: NA
len: 12
d_gene: NA
v_gene: TRBV29-1
j_gene: TRBJ1-1
CDR3nt: TGCAGCGTGGCAACAGGGAACACTGAAGCTTTCTTT
CDR3aa: CSVATGNTEAFF

abundance: NA
len: 16
d_gene: TRBD1
v_gene: TRBV6-6
j_gene: TRBJ2-2
CDR3nt: TGTGCCAGCAGTCAACTTAGGGGGCCGAACACCGGGGAGCTGTTTTTT
CDR3aa: CASSQLRGPNTGELFF

abundance: NA
len: 16
d_gene: NA
v_gene: TRBV7-2
j_gene: TRBJ1-2
CDR3nt: TGTGCCAGCAGCTTCTGGAAAAAAACAGGGCTCTATGGCTACACCTTC
CDR3aa: CASSFWKKTGLYGYTF

abundance: NA
len: 15
d_gene: NA
v_gene: TRBV2
j_gene: TRBJ2-5
CDR3nt: TGTGCCAGCAGTGAATACAGGGCAATCGGGGAGACCCAGTACTTC
CDR3aa: CASSEYRAIGETQYF

abundance: NA
len: 15
d_gene: TRBD1
v_gene: TRBV6-5
j_gene: TRBJ2-1
CDR3nt: TGTGCCAAACTGGGGACAGGGGAAGCCTACAATGAGCAGTTCTTC
CDR3aa: CAKLGTGEAYNEQFF

abundance: NA
len: 17
d_gene: NA
v_gene: TRBV6-1
j_gene: TRBJ1-4
CDR3nt: TGTGCCAGCAGTGAAGCAGTCGGGGAAGGTAGTCGGGAAAAACTGTTTTTT
CDR3aa: CASSEAVGEGSREKLFF

abundance: NA
len: 15
d_gene: TRBD1
v_gene: TRBV7-8
j_gene: TRBJ1-6
CDR3nt: TGTGCCAGCAGCGAGGCGGACAGGGGAAATTCACCCCTCCACTTT
CDR3aa: CASSEADRGNSPLHF

abundance: NA
len: 15
d_gene: TRBD2
v_gene: TRBV18
j_gene: TRBJ2-1
CDR3nt: TGTGCCAGCTCACCACCGGGACTAGCGGGGGGTGAGCAGTTCTTC
CDR3aa: CASSPPGLAGGEQFF

abundance: NA
len: 15
d_gene: NA
v_gene: TRBV6-5
j_gene: TRBJ2-1
CDR3nt: TGTGCCAGCAGTTCGCAGGTGAGCTCCTACAATGAGCAGTTCTTC
CDR3aa: CASSSQVSSYNEQFF

abundance: NA
len: 16
d_gene: TRBD2
v_gene: TRBV4-2
j_gene: TRBJ2-5
CDR3nt: TGTGCCAGCAGCCAAGATAGGAGCGGGGGTCGAGAGACCCAGTACTTC
CDR3aa: CASSQDRSGGRETQYF

abundance: NA
len: 12
d_gene: TRBD1
v_gene: TRBV29-1
j_gene: TRBJ1-2
CDR3nt: TGCAGCACCGGACAGGGGGCAGTTGGCTACACCTTC
CDR3aa: CSTGQGAVGYTF

abundance: NA
len: 14
d_gene: NA
v_gene: TRBV19
j_gene: TRBJ2-1
CDR3nt: TGTGCCACCACACATAACAGGGCCCACAATGAGCAGTTCTTC
CDR3aa: CATTHNRAHNEQFF

abundance: NA
len: 14
d_gene: NA
v_gene: TRBV18
j_gene: TRBJ1-4
CDR3nt: TGTGCCAGCTCCCCGCAGCGGCGGGGTGAAAAACTGTTTTTT
CDR3aa: CASSPQRRGEKLFF

abundance: NA
len: 13
d_gene: NA
v_gene: TRBV5-5
j_gene: TRBJ1-5
CDR3nt: TGTGCCAGCAGCTTGGGAGAAAATCAGCCCCAGCATTTT
CDR3aa: CASSLGENQPQHF

abundance: NA
len: 14
d_gene: NA
v_gene: TRBV2
j_gene: TRBJ2-2
CDR3nt: TGTGCCAGCAGTGAAACAACGAACACCGGGGAGCTGTTTTTT
CDR3aa: CASSETTNTGELFF

abundance: NA
len: 13
d_gene: NA
v_gene: TRBV27
j_gene: TRBJ2-3
CDR3nt: TGTGCCAGCAGCCGTACTTTTTGGGATACGCAGTATTTT
CDR3aa: CASSRTFWDTQYF

abundance: NA
len: 14
d_gene: NA
v_gene: TRBV7-9
j_gene: TRBJ1-5
CDR3nt: TGTGCCAGCAGCAGCGGGGGCACCAATCAGCCCCAGCATTTT
CDR3aa: CASSSGGTNQPQHF

abundance: few
len: 16
d_gene: NA
v_gene: TRBV4-1
j_gene: TRBJ2-2
CDR3nt: TGCGCCAGCAGCCAAGTGACTAGGGGGCGAGGCGGGGAGCTGTTTTTT
CDR3aa: CASSQVTRGRGGELFF

abundance: once
len: 14
d_gene: NA
v_gene: TRBV11-2
j_gene: TRBJ1-5
CDR3nt: TGTGCCAGCAGCTCCACCCTAGTGGGTCAGCCCCAGCATTTT
CDR3aa: CASSSTLVGQPQHF

abundance: NA
len: 15
d_gene: NA
v_gene: TRBV6-5
j_gene: TRBJ1-2
CDR3nt: TGTGCCAGCAGTTATTCCGGGATCCTGAGCTATGGCTACACCTTC
CDR3aa: CASSYSGILSYGYTF

abundance: NA
len: 13
d_gene: NA
v_gene: TRBV7-9
j_gene: TRBJ1-1
CDR3nt: TGTGCCAGCAGCTTATTTCGGGACACTGAAGCTTTCTTT
CDR3aa: CASSLFRDTEAFF

abundance: NA
len: 14
d_gene: NA
v_gene: TRBV6-5
j_gene: TRBJ1-3
CDR3nt: TGTGCCAGCAGTTCCCGCAGGGAGGCAAACACCATATATTTT
CDR3aa: CASSSRREANTIYF

abundance: NA
len: 13
d_gene: NA
v_gene: TRBV12-3/TRBV12-4
j_gene: TRBJ1-1
CDR3nt: TGTGCCAGCAGTTTGAGCGGGGACACTGAAGCTTTCTTT
CDR3aa: CASSLSGDTEAFF

abundance: NA
len: 15
d_gene: NA
v_gene: TRBV5-8
j_gene: TRBJ1-2
CDR3nt: TGTGCCAGCAGCTTGGAGGCCAGGGCGACCTATGGCTACACCTTC
CDR3aa: CASSLEARATYGYTF

abundance: NA
len: 14
d_gene: NA
v_gene: TRBV5-1
j_gene: TRBJ1-5
CDR3nt: TGCGCCAGCAGCTCGGGAGTGGGCAATCAGCCCCAGCATTTT
CDR3aa: CASSSGVGNQPQHF

abundance: NA
len: 13
d_gene: NA
v_gene: TRBV27
j_gene: TRBJ1-2
CDR3nt: TGTGCCAGCAGTCCTCAGACAAATGTTGGCTACACCTTC
CDR3aa: CASSPQTNVGYTF

abundance: NA
len: 20
d_gene: NA
v_gene: TRBV21-1
j_gene: TRBJ2-4
CDR3nt: TGTGCCAGCAGCAAAGTGGATAATATATGCCTCAAGGAGGCCAAAAACATTCAGTACTTC
CDR3aa: CASSKVDNICLKEAKNIQYF

abundance: NA
len: 15
d_gene: NA
v_gene: TRBV5-1
j_gene: TRBJ1-3
CDR3nt: TGCGCCAGCAGCTTGGGGGGAGGACCTGGAAACACCATATATTTT
CDR3aa: CASSLGGGPGNTIYF

abundance: NA
len: 18
d_gene: NA
v_gene: TRBV5-6
j_gene: TRBJ1-6
CDR3nt: TGTGCCAGCAGCCCACCCCGGTCTCGGTCACAGGTGAATTCACCCCTCCACTTT
CDR3aa: CASSPPRSRSQVNSPLHF

abundance: NA
len: 16
d_gene: NA
v_gene: TRBV5-5
j_gene: TRBJ1-5
CDR3nt: TGTGCCAGCAGCTTGGACAGGGAGTATTCTATCCAGCCCCAGCATTTT
CDR3aa: CASSLDREYSIQPQHF

abundance: NA
len: 16
d_gene: TRBD2
v_gene: TRBV19
j_gene: TRBJ2-4
CDR3nt: TGTGCCAGTAGCCCCCCTGGGGGGGTTGCCAAAAACATTCAGTACTTC
CDR3aa: CASSPPGGVAKNIQYF